A selection of T cell receptor beta chains follows, all from one sample in a study of regulatory T cells in long-lasting Graves disease. From the multiplex PCR reads, TCRdb called clonotypes with MiXCR, one entry per CDR3 protein. The profile shows about 420,000 distinct CDR3 sequences, about 20% of them singletons. The input for sequencing was peripheral blood mononuclear cells (PBMCs), taken when the disease was refractory, from a patient treated with antithyroid drugs. The receptors here all came from a female donor with Graves disease. Each CDR3 is given with its conserved first and last residue. D genes are given only for firm matches. Rows give clone size only sometimes, using once, few, many, or a class for an expanded clone.

few,TRBV28,TRBJ1-5,TRBD1,TGTGCCAGCAGTCCTCCGGGACAGCTAAATCAGCCCCAGCATTTT,CASSPPGQLNQPQHF
few,TRBV29-1,TRBJ1-5,-,TGCAGCGTTTTGGACAGCAGTAGCAATCAGCCCCAGCATTTT,CSVLDSSSNQPQHF
many,TRBV6-2/TRBV6-3,TRBJ1-2,-,TGTGCCAGCAGTCCTCCCGGGCCTGATGGCTACACCTTC,CASSPPGPDGYTF
-,TRBV29-1,TRBJ2-7,-,TGCAGCGTGGGGGGACCGCAGGGCTCCTACGAGCAGTGCTTC,CSVGGPQGSYEQCF
-,TRBV20-1,TRBJ2-7,TRBD1,TGCAGTGCTAGGCCCCGGGGCAGGGGGCTTGACGAGCAGTACTTC,CSARPRGRGLDEQYF
few,TRBV2,TRBJ2-3,-,TGTGCCAGCAGTCGGGATCGCACTAGCACAGATACGCAGTATTTT,CASSRDRTSTDTQYF
few,TRBV10-3,TRBJ2-7,-,TGTGCCATCAGGGACGACAGGGCCGGGAGCGAGTACTTC,CAIRDDRAGSEYF
few,TRBV24-1,TRBJ2-3,-,TGTGCCACCAGTGATCCAGTCGGGGAAGATACGCAGTATTTT,CATSDPVGEDTQYF
-,TRBV27,TRBJ2-5,TRBD2,TGTGCCAGCAGATCCCTAGCGGGATTAACCGAGACCCAGTACTTC,CASRSLAGLTETQYF
-,TRBV15,TRBJ1-2,-,TGTGCCACCAGCAAACCTTTTTCGACAGGAAGAAATGGCTACACCTTC,CATSKPFSTGRNGYTF
many,TRBV2,TRBJ1-2,-,TGTGCCAGCAGGGAGGGAGACTATGGCTACACCTTC,CASREGDYGYTF
few,TRBV20-1,TRBJ2-5,TRBD2,TGCAGTGGCCAACTAGCGGGAGGCGGAGAGACCCAGTACTTC,CSGQLAGGGETQYF
-,TRBV20-1,TRBJ1-4,-,TGCAGTGCTAGAAAGGAATGGGCGCGGGGTGAAAAACTGTTTTTT,CSARKEWARGEKLFF
-,TRBV2,TRBJ2-5,TRBD2,TGTGCCAGCAGTGAATTTTTAGCTAGCGGAGAGGAAGAGACCCAGTACTTC,CASSEFLASGEEETQYF
few,TRBV12-3/TRBV12-4,TRBJ2-7,-,TGTGCCAGCAGCTCTACAGAGACCTACTACGAGCAGTACTTC,CASSSTETYYEQYF
few,TRBV3-1,TRBJ2-7,-,TGTGCCAGCAGCCAAGGTCACAGCAACTACGAGCAGTACTTC,CASSQGHSNYEQYF
few,TRBV29-1,TRBJ1-1,-,TGCAGCGTTAACTCTGCTGGAATTGGGGCTTTCTTT,CSVNSAGIGAFF